This T cell receptor (beta chain) was observed in a study of identical twins. Study-wide points: Invariant T cells like MAIT and iNKT could partly confound the zero-insertion analyses.

This clonotype was counted ten times or more. Its antigen is unidentified. cDNA molecules carried unique molecular identifiers, and template switching added a universal primer site. TCRdb reprocessed the 5' RACE reads via MiXCR and lists one record per CDR3 protein. The sample yields 310,000 or so distinct CDR3 sequences, roughly 10% seen once. The CDR3 has 17 residues. Deletions cut 3 bases from V and 7 bases from J, with 23 bases between. Looked up from germline, CDR1 is SGHRS and CDR2 is YFSETQ. The same data also went into a second study, on yellow fever vaccine responses in identical twins.

The sequencing input was CD8+ T cells sorted from blood. The source of this sequence is a woman between 18 and 29 years old in good health. The chain joins TRBV5-1 to TRBJ2-1, with TRBD1 as a possible D gene (6 bases). Here the CDR3 DNA reads TGCGCCAGCAGCTCTCCTCGCGACAGGACGTATTCGAATGAGCAGTTCTTC. Translating it yields CASSSPRDRTYSNEQFF.